The 22 T cell receptor beta chains below all came from one sample that was sequenced in a study of response to subunit inactivated influenza vaccine. From the RT-PCR reads, TCRdb called clonotypes with MiXCR, one entry per CDR3 protein. Here the sample spans around 320,000 distinct CDR3 sequences, roughly 22% being singletons. The sequences come from PBMCs from blood, collected 21 months after vaccination. These receptor sequences come from a man between 50 and 69 years old who received an inactivated influenza vaccine.

The chain combines TRBV20-1 with TRBJ2-3, with D perhaps TRBD1 or TRBD2 (5 bases each). This CDR3 region has 18 residues. V lost 1 base, J lost 0 bases, and 20 bases lay in between. The germline gives CDR1 DFQATT, CDR2 SNEGSKA (reference sequence). The CDR3 reads CSARGGAGLDSSTDTQYF. The CDR3 DNA is TGCAGTGCTAGAGGGGGCGCAGGACTCGACTCTAGCACAGATACGCAGTATTTT.

V and J are TRBV20-1 and TRBJ1-2; TRBD1 agrees at 8 bases. The V gene end was trimmed by 6 bases and the J gene end by 0 bases; junction bases not matched to a gene: 18. There are 18 residues in the CDR3. CDR1 DFQATT and CDR2 SNEGSKA come from the germline V gene (reference sequence). This chain's CDR3 is CSASRQGLTMGTNYGYTF. DNA for the CDR3: TGCAGTGCATCCCGACAGGGGCTAACTATGGGGACTAACTATGGCTACACCTTC.

This clonotype came up a few times. CDR3 nucleotide sequence: TGCGCCAGCAGCCCTGGACAGGGCCATTACGAGCAGTACTTC. It encodes CASSPGQGHYEQYF. The chain carries TRBV5-1 and TRBJ2-7; TRBD1 agrees at 8 bases. The CDR3 runs 14 residues. Germline-derived CDR1 and CDR2 are SGHRS and YFSETQ. V lost 4 bases and J lost 4; bases outside the gene matches: 7.

This chain connects TRBV2 to TRBJ2-7, with 7 positions matching TRBD1. CDR3 length equals 15 residues. V dropped 5 bases and J dropped 2; count of bases not matched to a gene: 9. Per germline, CDR1 SNHLY and CDR2 FYNNEI. For the CDR3, the DNA is TGTGCCAGCAGTCAAATCCAACAGGGGACCTACGAGCAGTACTTC. Translation: CASSQIQQGTYEQYF.

CDR3 bases: TGTGCCAGCAGCCCCGGGACAGGGCTAGGTGATGAGCAGTTCTTC. This encodes CASSPGTGLGDEQFF. V is TRBV5-6 and J is TRBJ2-1; 9 nucleotides agree with TRBD1. The CDR3 length is 15 residues. Germline CDR1 is SGHDT and CDR2 is YYEEEE. After removal of 4 bases from V and 8 bases from J, the junction contained 10 bases not matched to a gene.

The chain combines TRBV4-1 with TRBJ2-5; D unclear. Germline V gives CDR1 MGHRA, CDR2 YSYEKL. The CDR3 totals 15 residues. V was shortened by 2 bases and J by 6 bases, with 16 bases between the two germline ends. Here the CDR3 reads CASSQNVLTEKTQYF. CDR3 bases: TGCGCCAGCAGCCAAAACGTGCTTACGGAGAAGACCCAGTACTTC.

V usage is TRBV7-9 and J usage is TRBJ1-3; TRBD1 matches at 7 bases. Trimming took 7 bases from V and 0 from J; bases not matched to a gene: 12. Germline loops: CDR1 SEHNR, CDR2 FQNEAQ (reference sequence). This CDR3 is 17 amino acids long. CDR3 nucleotides: TGTGCCAGCACCATCTGGGACAGCAAAAGCTCTGGAAACACCATATATTTT. Translating it yields CASTIWDSKSSGNTIYF. The variable domain in full, with the rest retrieved from reference TRBV7-9 and TRBJ1-3, is DTGVSQNPRHKITKRGQNVTFRCDPISEHNRLYWYRQTLGQGPEFLTYFQNEAQLEKSRLLSDRFSAERPKGSFSTLEIQRTEQGDSAMYLCASTIWDSKSSGNTIYFGEGSWLTVV.

This chain connects TRBV4-1 to TRBJ1-2; D is possibly TRBD1 (5 bases). The CDR3 runs to 17 residues. Germline-derived CDR1 and CDR2 are MGHRA and YSYEKL. V shed 5 bases and J shed 6 bases, with 25 bases lying between them. Here the CDR3 reads CASSSRGIIGFVDGYTF. The CDR3 DNA is TGCGCCAGCAGCTCAAGGGGCATCATAGGGTTTGTTGATGGCTACACCTTC.

This clonotype was detected ten times or more. The J gene is TRBJ1-5, the V gene TRBV24-1; TRBD1 agrees at 7 bases. The length of the CDR3 is 14 residues. Per the germline V gene, CDR1 is KGHDR and CDR2 is SFDVKD. Unmatched junction bases numbered 4, after V lost 4 bases and J lost 5 bases. The CDR3 reads CATSEPGGHQPQHF. The DNA of the CDR3 is TGTGCCACCAGTGAGCCAGGGGGGCATCAGCCCCAGCATTTT.

Worth noting for this clonotype: The conserved final phenylalanine or tryptophan is absent from the CDR3, which likely points to a read error. The V gene is TRBV6-1, the J gene TRBJ2-7; D is perhaps TRBD2 (6 bases). Germline CDR1 and CDR2: MNHNS and SASEGT. The CDR3 length is 14 residues. V lost 8 bases to trimming and J lost 4 bases, with 18 bases between them. CDR3 DNA: TGTGCCAGCCAAGCCGGAATAGCGGAATACGAGCAGTACCTC. Translation: CASQAGIAEYEQYL.

This clonotype was counted ten times or more. This rearrangement joins TRBV7-2 to TRBJ1-2; 9 bases are a match to TRBD1. The germline V gene encodes CDR1 SGHTA and CDR2 FQGNSA. J lost 4 bases, V lost 3 bases, and 3 bases had no gene match. The CDR3 runs to 14 residues. This CDR3 reads CASSFGTGSYGYTF. Written as DNA, the CDR3 is TGTGCCAGCAGCTTCGGGACAGGGAGCTATGGCTACACCTTC.

A single count supports this clonotype. CDR3 nucleotides: TGCAGTGCTAGGGCTAGCGGGAGCTACGAGCAGTACTTC. The encoded protein is CSARASGSYEQYF. J is TRBJ2-7 and V is TRBV20-1, with 10 bases aligning to TRBD2. The CDR3 covers 13 residues. Germline assignment: CDR1 DFQATT and CDR2 SNEGSKA (reference sequence). The V segment lost 3 bases and the J segment 3 bases; nucleotides outside the gene matches: 2.

The chain has TRBV19 and TRBJ1-1; the D is unclear. Germline lookup yields CDR1 LNHDA and CDR2 SQIVND (reference sequence). V dropped 0 bases and J dropped 1 base, with 12 bases sitting between them. The CDR3 has 16 amino acids. The CDR3 DNA reads as TGTGCCAGTAGTATAGACCCGCGGACGGGGAACACTGAAGCTTTCTTT. Protein product: CASSIDPRTGNTEAFF.

The chain links TRBV15 to TRBJ2-6, with no clear D. Germline values: CDR1 LNHNV, CDR2 YYDKDF (reference sequence). CDR3 length: 16 amino acids. Trimming took off 6 bases at V and 2 bases at J, with 14 bases between the two ends. CDR3 sequence (DNA): TGTGCCACCAGTATTCAGACTGCGGCTGGGGCCAACGTCCTGACTTTC. Protein: CATSIQTAAGANVLTF. Looking up the rest from reference TRBV15 and TRBJ2-6 gives the full variable domain: DAMVIQNPRYQVTQFGKPVTLSCSQTLNHNVMYWYQQKSSQAPKLLFHYYDKDFNNEADTPDNFQSRRPNTSFCFLDIRSPGLGDTAMYLCATSIQTAAGANVLTFGAGSRLTVL.

This clonotype was seen a few times. V is TRBV20-1 and J is TRBJ1-1; tentatively, D is TRBD1 (6 bases). In germline, CDR1 is DFQATT, CDR2 SNEGSKA (reference sequence). This CDR3 is 12 amino acids long. In DNA form, the CDR3 reads TGCAGGGGGCAGACAGGGAACACTGAAGCTTTCTTT. It translates to CRGQTGNTEAFF.

This clonotype appeared a few times. The chain carries TRBV4-2 and TRBJ1-1, with D unclear. The CDR3 is 14 residues long. Germline V gives CDR1 LGHNA, CDR2 YNFKEQ. V shed 1 base and J shed 8 bases, with 14 bases lying between them. DNA of the CDR3: TGTGCCAGCAGCCAAGTTGGCAGCAAGCCCGAAGCTTTCTTT. It yields the protein CASSQVGSKPEAFF.

The sample holds many counts of this clonotype. The rearrangement uses TRBV12-3 or TRBV12-4 and TRBJ1-5; TRBD1 matches 7 bases. After removal of 8 bases from V and 0 bases from J, the junction contained 4 bases not matched to a gene. This CDR3 is built from 14 residues. The CDR3 coding sequence is TGTGCCAGCCGGGACAGTTTTAGCAATCAGCCCCAGCATTTT. As protein: CASRDSFSNQPQHF.

In this sample, this clonotype turned up a few times. The chain combines TRBV3-1 with TRBJ1-1; TRBD1 matches 7 bases. Trimming removed 2 bases from V and 5 bases from J; junction bases left unmatched: 5. Germline CDR1 reads LGHDT; CDR2 reads YNNKEL (reference sequence). This CDR3 region has 14 residues. The CDR3 region has the DNA TGTGCCAGCAGCCAAACAGGGGAGAGAACTGAAGCTTTCTTT. Residues: CASSQTGERTEAFF.

This clonotype was seen only a few times. The rearrangement joins TRBV28 to TRBJ1-2, with a possible D match to TRBD1 (5 bases). The CDR3 is 15 residues long. The V end was cut by 6 bases, the J end by 6 bases, with 20 bases between. Germline lookup yields CDR1 MDHEN and CDR2 SYDVKM. The CDR3 bases are TGTGCCAGCAGGTCTATCGGGACTAATCCCAATGGCTACACCTTC. It yields the protein CASRSIGTNPNGYTF.

This clonotype was detected many times. The genes are TRBV28 and TRBJ2-2; D remains ambiguous. Trimming cost V 2 bases and J 7 bases, with 2 bases left between them. Germline V gene data show CDR1 as MDHEN and CDR2 as SYDVKM. The CDR3 has 11 residues. The CDR3 DNA follows: TGTGCCAGCAGTTTAGTCGGGGAGCTGTTTTTT. Translation gives CASSLVGELFF.

This clonotype has at least ten counts. The chain combines TRBV12-3 or TRBV12-4 with TRBJ1-2; D call uncertain. The CDR3 has 13 amino acids. With 1 base removed from V and 4 bases from J, the gap between germline ends came to 7 bases. The CDR3: CASSLGATYGYTF. The CDR3 DNA reads as TGTGCCAGCAGTTTAGGGGCAACCTATGGCTACACCTTC.

CDR3 loop: CASSQAVDYGYTF. The CDR3 DNA sequence: TGTGCCAGCAGCCAAGCCGTCGACTATGGCTACACCTTC. The rearrangement joins TRBV3-1 to TRBJ1-2; D remains ambiguous. V shed 1 base and J shed 3 bases, with 6 bases lying between them. The CDR3 is 13 residues long. The germline CDR1 and CDR2 sequences are LGHDT and YNNKEL (reference sequence).